This TCR beta chain appears in the sequencing data of a study of blood T cell repertoires in COVID-19. Study-wide background: There were acute and convalescent COVID-19 samples, and they came from the United States, Italy and Spain. The analysed material was cDNA or gDNA that came from T cells, B-cell-depleted T cells, or PBMCs.

The CDR3 covers 13 residues. CDR1 is SGDLS, CDR2 YYNGEE, per germline. V trimming: 3 bases; J trimming: 5 bases; junction bases outside the gene matches: 4. As originally analysed: The authors estimated nucleated cell counts from reference gene primer amplification. Here immunoSEQ multiplex PCR was the method, and the copy in TCRdb shows in-frame clones only, minus some. V, J and clone size were drawn from that table, and D and trimming were deduced from the DNA. The sample has around 140,000 clones; roughly 80% are singletons. The sequence derives from a man in his sixties or seventies who had recovered from COVID-19. The V call is TRBV9, the J call TRBJ1-1; 7 bases agree with TRBD1. The sequencing sample was made of peripheral blood. CDR3 in amino acids: CASSAWTGTEAFF. CDR3 nucleotide sequence: TGTGCCAGCAGCGCCTGGACAGGTACTGAAGCTTTCTTT.